Listed here are 26 T cell receptor beta chains from one sample, sequenced in a study of cytomegalovirus exposure and HLA in healthy donors. Amplification used 60 Vbeta primers and 13 Jbeta primers. Only in-frame clones appear in the TCRdb table, and some are missing; sequencing was by immunoSEQ multiplex PCR. The profile shows about 170,000 clones, less than 85% of them singletons. Sequenced input: PBMCs. The receptors stem from a male donor in good health and CMV-seronegative.

A single count supports this clone. The V gene is TRBV4-1, the J gene TRBJ2-3; D gene uncertain. The V and J ends lost 5 bases and 0 bases respectively, with 12 bases between them. The V gene's germline CDR1 is MGHRA and CDR2 YSYEKL. The CDR3 consists of 15 residues. CDR3 bases: TGCGCCAGCAGCGAAAAGGCAGGTAGCACAGATACGCAGTATTTT. Translated, it gives CASSEKAGSTDTQYF.

Concerning this clone: At one of its ends the junction is not consistent with the germline gene, which may arise from a read error. J is TRBJ1-6 and V is TRBV7-3; 7 nucleotides line up with TRBD1. Germline V CDR1 and CDR2: SGHTA, FQGTGA. The CDR3 is 18 residues long. CDR3 bases: TGTTCCAGCAGCTCGGACAGGTTTTTCGACTCCTATAATTCACCCCTCCACTTT. As protein: CSSSSDRFFDSYNSPLHF.

The rearrangement joins TRBV6-1 to TRBJ1-1; unclear D gene. CDR3 length equals 15 residues. V dropped 2 bases and J dropped 1 base, with 11 bases sitting between them. Germline assignment: CDR1 MNHNS and CDR2 SASEGT. The CDR3, as DNA: TGTGCCAGCAGTGAAATTCGATGGCCGAACACTGAAGCTTTCTTT. It is translated as CASSEIRWPNTEAFF.

CDR3 loop: CASSTLHPAAREKLFF. In nucleotides, the CDR3 is TGTGCCAGCAGCACTTTACATCCGGCCGCTAGAGAAAAACTGTTTTTT. The rearrangement uses TRBV21-1 and TRBJ1-4. TRBV21-1 is a documented pseudogene. This CDR3 has 16 residues.

Turning to this clone: The junction does not match germline at one end; this may be a read error. This chain uses TRBV7-9 with TRBJ2-7; D is possibly TRBD1 (6 bases). The length of the CDR3 is 12 residues. CDR1 is SEHNR, CDR2 FQNEAQ, per germline (reference sequence). The CDR3 DNA reads as TGTTCCAGCAGCCGGACAGAATCCGAGCAGTACTTC. Translating gives CSSSRTESEQYF.

This chain's CDR3 is CAISESGTVSYEQYF. In DNA form, the CDR3 reads TGTGCCATCAGTGAGTCCGGGACAGTATCCTACGAGCAGTACTTC. This chain uses TRBV10-3 with TRBJ2-7; 7 bases line up with TRBD1. Germline CDR1 ENHRY, CDR2 SYGVKD. The CDR3 totals 15 residues. V lost 0 bases to trimming and J lost 1 base; unmatched junction nucleotides: 3.

About this clone itself: The junction shows a germline mismatch at one end, possibly a read error. Other nucleotide sequences in the sample specify the same CDR3. The chain is built from TRBV11-3 and TRBJ1-4; D is ambiguous. Germline V gene sequence: CDR1 SGHNT, CDR2 YENEEA. The CDR3 length is 14 residues. This chain's CDR3 is CASSLEEFPEKLFF. The CDR3, as DNA: TGTGCCAGCAGCTTAGAAGAGTTTCCTGAAAAGCTGTTTTTT.

About this clone: The junction shows a germline mismatch at one end, possibly a read error. The chain is built from TRBV28 and TRBJ1-1; the D gene is possibly TRBD1 (5 bases). Germline V gene data show CDR1 as MDHEN and CDR2 as SYDVKM. The CDR3 is made up of 15 amino acids. CDR3 protein: CASTLGGGGNTEAFF. Written as DNA, the CDR3 is TGTGCCAGCACCTTAGGCGGTGGGGGGAACACCGAAGCTTTCTTT.

On this clone: At one end the junction does not follow the germline gene, possibly because of a read error. The chain recombines TRBV9 with TRBJ1-1; possibly TRBD1 for D (5 bases). This CDR3 is 13 amino acids long. Looked up from germline, CDR1 is SGDLS and CDR2 is YYNGEE. The CDR3, as DNA: TGTGCCACCGCAGCAGGGTTGAACACTGAAGCTCTCTTT. Encoded protein: CATAAGLNTEALF.

The rearrangement uses TRBV30 and TRBJ2-2, with D possibly being TRBD1 (6 bases). CDR3 length: 14 amino acids. The germline CDR1 and CDR2 sequences are GTSNPN and SVGIG (reference sequence). V shed 3 bases and J shed 2 bases, with 10 bases lying between them. CDR3 loop: CAWRWTANTGELFF. As DNA, the CDR3 is TGTGCCTGGAGGTGGACAGCTAACACCGGGGAGCTGTTTTTT.

J is TRBJ2-3 and V is TRBV4-1, with 7 positions matching TRBD1. Germline values: CDR1 MGHRA, CDR2 YSYEKL. V gave up 4 bases and J gave up 4 bases; unmatched junction bases: 5. The CDR3 consists of 14 residues. The CDR3 is CASSRSTGPDTQYF. The CDR3 DNA sequence: TGCGCCAGCAGCCGGTCGACAGGGCCAGATACGCAGTATTTT.

This clone was picked up a small number of times. This rearrangement joins TRBV9 to TRBJ2-6; 9 bases are shared with TRBD2. V shed 4 bases, J shed 4 bases, and the junction held 9 bases outside the gene matches. CDR3 length: 17 amino acids. Germline CDR1 reads SGDLS; CDR2 reads YYNGEE. DNA for the CDR3: TGTGCCAGCAGCCCGCGGGAGGGCGAATCGGGGGCCAACGTCCTGACTTTC. Translating gives CASSPREGESGANVLTF.

The rearrangement links TRBV28 to TRBJ1-3; possibly TRBD1 for D (5 bases). Germline V gene data show CDR1 as MDHEN and CDR2 as SYDVKM. Trimming took off 3 bases at V and 4 bases at J, with 13 bases between the two ends. The CDR3 is 15 amino acids. CDR3 sequence reads: CASSLVRAVGNTIYF. The CDR3 nucleotides read TGTGCCAGCAGTTTGGTCAGGGCTGTAGGAAACACCATATATTTT.

The chain has TRBV7-8 and TRBJ1-5, with D perhaps matching TRBD1 (5 bases). CDR1 and CDR2 from the germline V gene are SGHVS and FQNEAQ. This CDR3 has 15 residues. Trimming took off 8 bases at V and 2 bases at J, with 16 bases between the two ends. This CDR3 reads CASAMGGRGNQPQHF. The CDR3 bases are TGTGCCAGCGCCATGGGAGGCAGGGGCAATCAGCCCCAGCATTTT.

The J gene is TRBJ2-2, the V gene TRBV7-7; TRBD2 matches at 10 bases. After removal of 5 bases from V and 5 bases from J, the junction contained 8 bases not matched to a gene. Germline lookup yields CDR1 SSHAT and CDR2 FNYEAQ (reference sequence). The CDR3 is made up of 16 amino acids. CDR3 in amino acids: CASSPVAGGQTGELFF. CDR3 coding DNA: TGTGCCAGCAGCCCCGTAGCGGGGGGTCAGACCGGGGAGCTGTTTTTT.

The gene calls are TRBV27 and TRBJ1-5; no clear D gene. V lost 3 bases to trimming and J lost 0 bases, with 9 bases between them. This CDR3 spans 15 amino acids. CDR1 and CDR2 (germline): MNHEY, SMNVEV (reference sequence). In DNA form, the CDR3 reads TGTGCCAGCAGTTTGGCTGAGGATAGCAATCAGCCCCAGCATTTT. It specifies CASSLAEDSNQPQHF.

The chain uses TRBV5-1 and TRBJ2-2; a possible D gene is TRBD1 (7 bases). V was pared by 4 bases and J by 4 bases, with 14 bases between. CDR1 and CDR2 from the germline V gene are SGHRS and YFSETQ. The CDR3 spans 15 residues. DNA of the CDR3: TGCGCCAGCAGCGTTCAGGGGGGCCTCACCGGGGAGCTGTTTTTT. Its protein product is CASSVQGGLTGELFF.

The chain is built from TRBV4-1 and TRBJ1-5; D ambiguous. Germline CDR1 reads MGHRA; CDR2 reads YSYEKL. With 2 bases removed from V and 11 bases from J, the gap between germline ends came to 10 bases. This CDR3 spans 12 amino acids. Here the CDR3 reads CASSQPPGAQHF. The CDR3 DNA reads as TGCGCCAGCAGCCAACCCCCCGGGGCCCAGCATTTT.

The rearrangement links TRBV6-4 to TRBJ1-4; D perhaps matches TRBD1 (6 bases). The V and J ends lost 8 bases and 8 bases respectively, with 18 bases between them. The germline V gene has CDR1 MRHNA and CDR2 SNTAGT. The CDR3 totals 14 residues. In DNA, the CDR3 is TGTGCCAGCTGCCTCCCAGGGGCAGGAGAAAAACTGTTTTTT. It translates to CASCLPGAGEKLFF.

This chain links TRBV5-1 with TRBJ2-5, with TRBD1 identical over 9 bases. From germline, CDR1 is SGHRS and CDR2 YFSETQ. V was pared by 4 bases and J by 3 bases, with 10 bases of the junction left unmatched. CDR3 length: 16 residues. The CDR3: CASSPQTGGGKETQYF. The CDR3 DNA sequence: TGCGCCAGCAGCCCCCAGACAGGGGGTGGCAAAGAGACCCAGTACTTC.

This rearrangement joins TRBV29-1 to TRBJ2-1, with 9 bases that match TRBD2. CDR3 length: 16 residues. Germline CDR1 reads SQVTM; CDR2 reads ANQGSEA. Germline trimming cut 3 bases from V and 5 bases from J; bases unmatched to any gene: 11. CDR3 amino acids: CSVEMWTSALNNEQFF. CDR3 nucleotides: TGCAGCGTTGAGATGTGGACTAGCGCGTTAAACAATGAGCAGTTCTTC.

The gene calls are TRBV9 and TRBJ2-3, with D perhaps matching TRBD2 (5 bases). The germline gives CDR1 SGDLS, CDR2 YYNGEE. The CDR3 loop spans 13 amino acids. V shed 9 bases and J shed 2 bases, with 13 bases lying between them. The CDR3 is CAIRSGATDTQYF. In nucleotides, the CDR3 is TGTGCCATCAGAAGCGGCGCCACAGATACGCAGTATTTT.

The rearrangement links TRBV15 to TRBJ2-1; 12 bases are shared with TRBD2. The CDR3 totals 15 residues. From germline, CDR1 is LNHNV and CDR2 YYDKDF (reference sequence). The trim removed 3 bases at V and 6 bases at J, leaving 3 bases unmatched. CDR3 sequence: CATSRTSGRPNEQFF. CDR3 sequence (DNA): TGTGCCACCAGCAGGACTAGCGGGAGACCCAATGAGCAGTTCTTC.

CDR3 sequence (DNA): TGTGCCAGCAGTTTATCGGGGACAGGGGCCTCTATCTCTGGAAACACCATATATTTT. Translated: CASSLSGTGASISGNTIYF. This sequence joins TRBV27 and TRBJ1-3; 10 nucleotides line up with TRBD1. V lost 0 bases to trimming and J lost 0 bases; unmatched junction nucleotides: 8. This CDR3 region has 19 residues. Germline V gives CDR1 MNHEY, CDR2 SMNVEV (reference sequence).

In the case of this clone: The sample has other DNA sequences that encode this CDR3 too. The J gene is TRBJ1-5, the V gene TRBV30, with TRBD1 matching over 8 bases. The CDR3 covers 13 residues. CDR1 and CDR2 (germline): GTSNPN, SVGIG (reference sequence). Trimming cost V 0 bases and J 7 bases; bases outside gene matches: 2. CDR3 amino acids: CAWSVQGGQPQHF. The CDR3 bases are TGTGCCTGGAGTGTACAGGGGGGACAGCCCCAGCATTTT.

This rearrangement joins TRBV2 to TRBJ1-1, with D possibly TRBD1 on 5 matching bases. V was shortened by 6 bases and J by 7 bases, with 12 bases between the two germline ends. This CDR3 contains 12 residues. Germline CDR1 is SNHLY and CDR2 is FYNNEI. The CDR3 here is CASSPGFIEAFF. Written as DNA, the CDR3 is TGTGCCAGCAGCCCAGGGTTCATTGAAGCTTTCTTT.